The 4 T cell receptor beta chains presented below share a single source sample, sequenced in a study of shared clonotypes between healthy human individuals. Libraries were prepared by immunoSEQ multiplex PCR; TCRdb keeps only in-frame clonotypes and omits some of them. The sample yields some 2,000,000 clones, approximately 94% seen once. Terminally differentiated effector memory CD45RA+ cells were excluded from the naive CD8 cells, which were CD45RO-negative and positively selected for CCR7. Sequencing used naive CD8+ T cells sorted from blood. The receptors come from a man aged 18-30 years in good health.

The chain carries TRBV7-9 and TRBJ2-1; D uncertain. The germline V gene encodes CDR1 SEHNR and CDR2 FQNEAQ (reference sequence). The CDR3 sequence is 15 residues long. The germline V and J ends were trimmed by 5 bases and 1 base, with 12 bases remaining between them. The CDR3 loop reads CASSTPAVSYNEQFF. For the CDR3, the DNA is TGTGCCAGCAGCACTCCTGCCGTGTCCTACAATGAGCAGTTCTTC.

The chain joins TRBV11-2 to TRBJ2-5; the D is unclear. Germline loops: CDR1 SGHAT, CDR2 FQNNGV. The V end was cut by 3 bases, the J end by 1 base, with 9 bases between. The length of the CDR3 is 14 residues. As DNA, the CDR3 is TGTGCCAGCAGCTTTGGGCCTAGCCAAGAGACCCAGTACTTC. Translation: CASSFGPSQETQYF.

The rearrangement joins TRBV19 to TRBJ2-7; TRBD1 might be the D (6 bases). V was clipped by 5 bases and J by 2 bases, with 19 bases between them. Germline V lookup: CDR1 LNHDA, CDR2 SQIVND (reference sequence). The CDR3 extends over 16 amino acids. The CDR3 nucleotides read TGTGCCAGTAGTCCGACAGGTGGGCGGATTGCCTACGAGCAGTACTTC. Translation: CASSPTGGRIAYEQYF.

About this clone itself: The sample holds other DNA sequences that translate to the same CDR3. As DNA, the CDR3 is TGTGCCAGCAGTTTAGGGGCCTACGAGCAGTACTTC. This codes for CASSLGAYEQYF. This chain connects TRBV28 to TRBJ2-7; no firm D call. The CDR3 spans 12 residues. CDR1 is MDHEN, CDR2 SYDVKM, per germline. The ends were cut back, 2 bases at V and 2 bases at J, with 4 bases in the middle.